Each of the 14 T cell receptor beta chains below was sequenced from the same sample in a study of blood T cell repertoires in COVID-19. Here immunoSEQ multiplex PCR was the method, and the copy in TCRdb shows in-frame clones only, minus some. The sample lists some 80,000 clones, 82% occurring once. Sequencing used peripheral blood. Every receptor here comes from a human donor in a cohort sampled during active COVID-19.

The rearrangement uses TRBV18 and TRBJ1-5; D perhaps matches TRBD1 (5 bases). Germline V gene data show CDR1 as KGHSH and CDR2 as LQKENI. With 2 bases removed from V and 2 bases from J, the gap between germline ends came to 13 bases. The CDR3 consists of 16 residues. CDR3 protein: CASSPKSDTGNQPQHF. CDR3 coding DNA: TGTGCCAGCTCACCAAAATCGGACACCGGCAATCAGCCCCAGCATTTT. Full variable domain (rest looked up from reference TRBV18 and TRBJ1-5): NAGVMQNPRHLVRRRGQEARLRCSPMKGHSHVYWYRQLPEEGLKFMVYLQKENIIDESGMPKERFSAEFPKEGPSILRIQQVVRGDSAAYFCASSPKSDTGNQPQHFGDGTRLSIL.

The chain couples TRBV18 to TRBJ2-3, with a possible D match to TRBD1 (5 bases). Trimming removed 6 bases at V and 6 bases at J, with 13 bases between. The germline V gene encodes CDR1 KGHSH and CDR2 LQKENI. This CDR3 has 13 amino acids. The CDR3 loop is CASSARVVDTQYF. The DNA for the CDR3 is TGTGCCAGCTCGGCCAGGGTAGTGGATACGCAGTATTTT.

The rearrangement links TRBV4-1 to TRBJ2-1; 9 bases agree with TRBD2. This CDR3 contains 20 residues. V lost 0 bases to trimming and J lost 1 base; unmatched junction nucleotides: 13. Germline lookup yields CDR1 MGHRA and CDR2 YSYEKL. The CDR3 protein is CASSQELRASGTASYNEQFF. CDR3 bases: TGCGCCAGCAGCCAAGAACTCCGAGCTAGCGGGACCGCTTCCTACAATGAGCAGTTCTTC.

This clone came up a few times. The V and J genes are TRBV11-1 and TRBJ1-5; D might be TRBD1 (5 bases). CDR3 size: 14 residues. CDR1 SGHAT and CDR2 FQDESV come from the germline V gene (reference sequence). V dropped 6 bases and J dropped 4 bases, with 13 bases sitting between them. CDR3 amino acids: CASSRAGNNQPQHF. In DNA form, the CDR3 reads TGTGCCAGCAGTAGGGCAGGGAATAATCAGCCCCAGCATTTT.

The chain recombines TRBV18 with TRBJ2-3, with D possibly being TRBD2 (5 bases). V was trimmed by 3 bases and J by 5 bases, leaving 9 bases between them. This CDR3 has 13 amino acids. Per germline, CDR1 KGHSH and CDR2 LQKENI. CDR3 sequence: CASSPASLDTQYF. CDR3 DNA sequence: TGTGCCAGCTCACCGGCTAGCTTAGATACGCAGTATTTT.

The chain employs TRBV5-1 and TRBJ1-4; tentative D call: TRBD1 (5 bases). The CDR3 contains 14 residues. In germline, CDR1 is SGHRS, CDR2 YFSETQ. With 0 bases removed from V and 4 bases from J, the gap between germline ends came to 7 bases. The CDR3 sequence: CASSLGQFNEKLFF. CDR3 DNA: TGCGCCAGCAGCTTGGGACAGTTTAATGAAAAACTGTTTTTT.

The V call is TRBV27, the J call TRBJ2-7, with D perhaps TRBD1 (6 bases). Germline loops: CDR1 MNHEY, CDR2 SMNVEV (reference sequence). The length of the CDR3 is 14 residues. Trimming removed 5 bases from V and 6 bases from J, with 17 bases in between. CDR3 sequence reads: CASSMGQGLSEQYF. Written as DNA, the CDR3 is TGTGCCAGCAGTATGGGGCAGGGGTTGAGCGAGCAGTACTTC.

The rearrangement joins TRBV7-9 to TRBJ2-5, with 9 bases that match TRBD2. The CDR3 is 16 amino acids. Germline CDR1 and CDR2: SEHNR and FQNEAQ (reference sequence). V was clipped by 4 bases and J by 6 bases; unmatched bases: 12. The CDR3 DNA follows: TGTGCCAGCAGCTCTAGTAGCGGGGGTTTAGCAAAGACCCAGTACTTC. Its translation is CASSSSSGGLAKTQYF.

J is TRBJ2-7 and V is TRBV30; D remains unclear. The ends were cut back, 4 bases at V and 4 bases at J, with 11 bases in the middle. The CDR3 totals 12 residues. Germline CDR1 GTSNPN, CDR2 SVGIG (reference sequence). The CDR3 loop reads CAWKVVGYEQYF. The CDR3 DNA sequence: TGTGCCTGGAAAGTAGTCGGGTACGAGCAGTACTTC.

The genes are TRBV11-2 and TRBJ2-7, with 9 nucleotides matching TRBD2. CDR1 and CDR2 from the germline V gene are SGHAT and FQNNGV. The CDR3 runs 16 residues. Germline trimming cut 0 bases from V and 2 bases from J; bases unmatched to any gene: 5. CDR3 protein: CASSLDLAGVPYEQYF. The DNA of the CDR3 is TGTGCCAGCAGCTTAGATTTAGCGGGGGTCCCCTACGAGCAGTACTTC.

CDR3 in DNA: TGTGCCAGCAGCTTAGCCGGGTCTAGCGGCTACACCTTC. This codes for CASSLAGSSGYTF. V and J are TRBV7-9 and TRBJ1-2; D gene unclear. Trimming stripped 0 bases from V and 8 bases from J, with 10 bases between. From germline, CDR1 is SEHNR and CDR2 FQNEAQ (reference sequence). There are 13 residues in the CDR3.

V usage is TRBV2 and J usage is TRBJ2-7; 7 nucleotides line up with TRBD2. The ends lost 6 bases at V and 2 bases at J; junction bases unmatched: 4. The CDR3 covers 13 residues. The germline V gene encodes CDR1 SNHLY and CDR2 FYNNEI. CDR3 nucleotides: TGTGCCAGCAGAATCACTAGCGCCTACGAGCAGTACTTC. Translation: CASRITSAYEQYF.

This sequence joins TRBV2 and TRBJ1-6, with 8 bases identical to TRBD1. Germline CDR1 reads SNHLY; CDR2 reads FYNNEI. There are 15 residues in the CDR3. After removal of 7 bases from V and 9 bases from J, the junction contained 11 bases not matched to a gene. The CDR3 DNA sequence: TGTGCCAGCAACAGGGGGAGCAATGCCGGTTCACCCCTCCACTTT. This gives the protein CASNRGSNAGSPLHF.

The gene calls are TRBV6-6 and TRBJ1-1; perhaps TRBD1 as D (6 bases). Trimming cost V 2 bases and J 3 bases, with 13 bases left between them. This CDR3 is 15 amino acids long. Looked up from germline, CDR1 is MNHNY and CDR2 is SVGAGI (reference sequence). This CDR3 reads CASSYEAGAYTEAFF. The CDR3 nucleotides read TGTGCCAGCAGTTACGAAGCAGGGGCCTACACTGAAGCTTTCTTT.